Listed below are T cell receptor beta chains from one sample, sequenced in a study of blood T cell repertoires in COVID-19. The method was immunoSEQ multiplex PCR; TCRdb's version includes in-frame clones alone and lacks a portion of them. Here the sample spans tens of thousands of clones, approximately 70% being singletons. Sequenced input: peripheral blood. These receptors all come from a man older than 75 with acute or convalescent COVID-19. Both conserved end residues are part of each CDR3. The D gene is left open where the match is weak. Clone size is given for some rows only: seen once, a few or many times, or a class if the clone is expanded.

>NA|TRBV19|TRBJ1-2|TRBD1
CASSTKGQLRAYGYTF
TGTGCCAGTAGTACTAAGGGACAGCTTAGAGCTTATGGCTACACCTTC
>NA|TRBV11-2|TRBJ1-2|NA
CASSGDIYGYTF
TGTGCCAGCAGCGGGGACATCTATGGCTACACCTTC
>once|TRBV5-4|TRBJ2-1|TRBD2
CASSPWTSGNEQFF
TGTGCCAGCAGCCCATGGACTAGCGGCAATGAGCAGTTCTTC
>NA|TRBV2|TRBJ1-1|NA
CASRPDSEAFF
TGTGCCAGCAGACCGGACAGCGAAGCTTTCTTT
>NA|TRBV11-3|TRBJ1-1|NA
CASSLDQESTAFF
TGTGCCAGCAGCTTAGATCAGGAATCCACAGCTTTCTTT
>NA|TRBV2|TRBJ2-7|TRBD2
CASSERLGASGETYEQYF
TGTGCCAGCAGTGAAAGACTAGGGGCTAGCGGGGAAACCTACGAGCAGTACTTC
>NA|TRBV19|TRBJ2-7|TRBD1
CASSTGQVTYEQYF
TGTGCCAGTAGTACCGGACAGGTTACCTACGAGCAGTACTTC
>NA|TRBV6-5|TRBJ2-5|TRBD1
CASSLGQGKETQYF
TGTGCCAGCAGTCTCGGACAGGGGAAAGAGACCCAGTACTTC
>few|TRBV27|TRBJ2-1|TRBD2
CASRMRLASGVYNEQFF
TGTGCCAGCCGAATGCGTCTGGCTAGCGGGGTTTACAATGAGCAGTTCTTC
>NA|TRBV5-1|TRBJ1-2|TRBD1
CASSARQGSYGYTF
TGCGCCAGCAGCGCGAGACAGGGCTCCTATGGCTACACCTTC
>NA|TRBV2|TRBJ2-7|TRBD1
CASTSRRDRAAEQYF
TGTGCCAGCACTTCACGTAGGGACAGGGCTGCCGAGCAGTACTTC
>NA|TRBV10-3|TRBJ2-4|TRBD1
CAISDSGQGGENIQYF
TGTGCCATCAGTGACTCTGGACAGGGGGGGGAAAACATTCAGTACTTC
>few|TRBV5-6|TRBJ2-5|TRBD2
CASSTGTSGHQETQYF
TGTGCCAGCAGCACCGGGACTAGCGGGCACCAAGAGACCCAGTACTTC
>NA|TRBV7-9|TRBJ2-3|NA
CASSLALYLGDTQYF
TGTGCCAGCAGCTTAGCCCTGTACCTAGGAGATACGCAGTATTTT
>NA|TRBV18|TRBJ2-7|TRBD1
CASSPSSGQGTDEQYF
TGTGCCAGCTCACCATCATCCGGACAGGGTACGGACGAGCAGTACTTC
>NA|TRBV3-1/TRBV3-2|TRBJ1-2|NA
CASSQVGGRRLNYGYTF
TGTGCCAGCAGCCAAGTGGGGGGACGACGCCTAAACTATGGCTACACCTTC
>NA|TRBV4-3|TRBJ1-4|NA
CASSQGTAGDNEKLFF
TGCGCCAGCAGCCAAGGGACGGCAGGGGATAATGAAAAACTGTTTTTT
>NA|TRBV7-9|TRBJ2-2|NA
CASSSGALGTGELFF
TGTGCCAGCAGCTCAGGGGCCTTGGGGACCGGGGAGCTGTTTTTT
>once|TRBV3-1/TRBV3-2|TRBJ2-6|TRBD2
CASSQDLASGGVSGANVLTF
TGTGCCAGCAGCCAAGACCTCGCTAGCGGGGGAGTCTCTGGGGCCAACGTCCTGACTTTC
>once|TRBV19|TRBJ1-5|TRBD1
CASSGTGGGQPQHF
TGTGCCAGTAGTGGGACAGGGGGCGGGCAGCCCCAGCATTTT
>NA|TRBV29-1|TRBJ1-1|NA
CSVAGVTEAFF
TGCAGCGTGGCAGGGGTTACTGAAGCTTTCTTT
>NA|TRBV18|TRBJ2-5|TRBD1
CASSLRDSFQETQYF
TGTGCCAGCTCCCTCCGGGACAGTTTCCAAGAGACCCAGTACTTC
>NA|TRBV5-1|TRBJ1-5|TRBD1
CASSLWPSGDWQGVDQPQHF
TGCGCCAGCAGCTTGTGGCCTTCAGGTGATTGGCAGGGGGTTGATCAGCCCCAGCATTTT
>NA|TRBV28|TRBJ1-1|NA
CATHLPAGQGEAFF
TGTGCCACACATCTCCCTGCAGGGCAAGGTGAAGCTTTCTTT
>NA|TRBV6-5|TRBJ2-7|TRBD2
CASKRGRAYEQYF
TGTGCCAGCAAGCGGGGTAGGGCCTACGAGCAGTACTTC
>few|TRBV11-2|TRBJ2-3|NA
CASSFQATDTQYF
TGTGCCAGCAGCTTCCAGGCCACAGATACGCAGTATTTT
>NA|TRBV27|TRBJ1-1|NA
CASSLTPRVEAFF
TGTGCCAGCAGTTTGACCCCACGGGTCGAAGCTTTCTTT
>NA|TRBV6-2/TRBV6-3|TRBJ1-1|NA
CASSYSAGTEAFF
TGTGCCAGCAGTTACTCAGCAGGCACTGAAGCTTTCTTT
>many|TRBV5-8|TRBJ2-3|NA
CASSLGQSTDTQYF
TGTGCCAGCTCCCTGGGGCAGTCCACAGATACGCAGTATTTT
>NA|TRBV10-3|TRBJ2-3|TRBD1
CAISEDRASTDTQYF
TGTGCCATCAGTGAGGACAGGGCTAGCACAGATACGCAGTATTTT
>NA|TRBV6-6|TRBJ1-6|NA
CASSKRQANNSPLHF
TGTGCCAGCAGTAAGAGACAGGCCAATAATTCACCCCTCCACTTT
>NA|TRBV27|TRBJ2-3|NA
CASSWVAGADTQYF
TGTGCCAGCAGTTGGGTGGCGGGCGCAGATACGCAGTATTTT
>few|TRBV5-1|TRBJ1-3|TRBD1
CASSPQGAGGNTIYF
TGCGCCAGCAGTCCACAGGGGGCCGGTGGAAACACCATATATTTT
>NA|TRBV4-2|TRBJ1-2|TRBD1
CASSHRGQGVNYGYTF
TGTGCCAGCAGCCACCGGGGACAGGGGGTTAACTATGGCTACACCTTC
>NA|TRBV7-8|TRBJ1-6|NA
CASSLDRQATNSPLHF
TGTGCCAGCAGCTTAGATCGACAGGCGACGAATTCACCCCTCCACTTT
>NA|TRBV5-5|TRBJ2-5|NA
CASSPYQETQYF
TGTGCCAGCAGCCCGTACCAAGAGACCCAGTACTTC
>NA|TRBV5-5|TRBJ1-2|NA
CASSADGSRGGYTF
TGTGCCAGCAGCGCCGATGGCAGTCGGGGAGGCTACACCTTC